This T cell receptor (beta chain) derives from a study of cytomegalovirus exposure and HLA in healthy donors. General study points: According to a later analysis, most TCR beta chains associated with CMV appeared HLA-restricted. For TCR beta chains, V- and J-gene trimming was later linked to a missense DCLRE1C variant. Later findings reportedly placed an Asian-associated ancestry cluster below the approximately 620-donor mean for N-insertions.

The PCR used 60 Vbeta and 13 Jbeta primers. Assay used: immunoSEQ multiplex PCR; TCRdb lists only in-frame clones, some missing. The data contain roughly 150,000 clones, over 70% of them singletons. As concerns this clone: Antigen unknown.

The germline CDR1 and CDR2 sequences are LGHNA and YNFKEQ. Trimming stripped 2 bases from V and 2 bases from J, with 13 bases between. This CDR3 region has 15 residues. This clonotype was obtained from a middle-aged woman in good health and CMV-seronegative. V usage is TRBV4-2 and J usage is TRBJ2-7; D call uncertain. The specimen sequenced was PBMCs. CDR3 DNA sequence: TGTGCCAGCAGCCAAACAGCAGGCGATACCTACGAGCAGTACTTC. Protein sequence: CASSQTAGDTYEQYF.